Listed below are T cell receptor beta chains from one sample, sequenced in a study of OX40 agonist ivuxolimab in advanced cancers. Assay: immunoSEQ multiplex PCR; the TCRdb copy retains only in-frame clones and omits some. This sample carries 25,000 or so clones, roughly 79% of them seen once, and the ten largest clones take 2% to 2.5%. The specimen was CD4+ or CD8+ T cells sorted from blood, collected in a trial of the OX40 agonist ivuxolimab. The receptor source for this set is an adult with an advanced solid tumor such as melanoma, head and neck, liver or kidney cancer. The CDR3 runs from the conserved cysteine through the conserved F or W. D genes are given only for firm matches. Not every row has a clone size; where given, it reads once, few, many or a size class.

CDR3 protein | CDR3 DNA | V gene | clone size | J gene | D gene
CAWTPPGLDYNEQFF | TGTGCCTGGACCCCCCCGGGACTAGATTACAATGAGCAGTTCTTC | TRBV30 | NA | TRBJ2-1 | TRBD2
CASSLGTRNTEAFF | TGCGCCAGCAGCTTGGGTACAAGGAACACTGAAGCTTTCTTT | TRBV5-1 | NA | TRBJ1-1 | NA
CAWSVKYMNTEAFF | TGTGCCTGGAGTGTAAAGTACATGAACACTGAAGCTTTCTTT | TRBV30 | NA | TRBJ1-1 | NA
CASSSRGVRTDTQYF | TGTGCCAGCAGTTCAAGAGGGGTACGCACAGATACGCAGTATTTT | TRBV27 | NA | TRBJ2-3 | NA
CASTRDRETEAFF | TGTGCCAGTACCCGGGACAGGGAAACTGAAGCTTTCTTT | TRBV2 | NA | TRBJ1-1 | TRBD1
CASSPTLRGLSYEQYF | TGTGCCAGCAGCCCCACCCTCCGGGGACTTTCATACGAGCAGTACTTC | TRBV7-2 | few | TRBJ2-7 | NA
CASRVGRKIGEKLFF | TGTGCCAGCAGGGTCGGACGGAAGATTGGGGAAAAACTGTTTTTT | TRBV6-5 | NA | TRBJ1-4 | NA
CATSRAQVGEKLFF | TGTGCCACCAGCAGAGCTCAGGTCGGTGAAAAACTGTTTTTT | TRBV15 | NA | TRBJ1-4 | NA
CASRVNQGTLHF | TGTGCCAGCAGGGTAAACCAGGGGACCCTCCACTTT | TRBV6-1 | once | TRBJ1-6 | NA
CAWSGQSSGGYTF | TGTGCCTGGAGTGGGCAGTCCTCAGGAGGCTACACCTTC | TRBV30 | once | TRBJ1-2 | NA
CASSRTGLGGYTF | TGTGCCAGCAGTAGGACAGGTCTGGGCGGCTACACCTTC | TRBV27 | NA | TRBJ1-2 | TRBD1
CASSTGLGTDSRAKNIQYF | TGTGCCAGCAGCACTGGGTTAGGAACTGATAGTAGGGCCAAAAACATTCAGTACTTC | TRBV7-6 | NA | TRBJ2-4 | NA
CASSIIPSYNEQFF | TGTGCCAGTAGTATAATCCCCTCCTACAATGAGCAGTTCTTC | TRBV19 | NA | TRBJ2-1 | NA
CASSRGTGRSMNTEAFF | TGTGCCAGTAGTAGAGGAACGGGACGCTCTATGAACACTGAAGCTTTCTTT | TRBV19 | NA | TRBJ1-1 | NA
CASSLKGPGANEKLFF | TGTGCCAGCAGTTTAAAAGGGCCGGGGGCTAATGAAAAACTGTTTTTT | TRBV28 | NA | TRBJ1-4 | NA
CASTSLAGGNYEQYF | TGCGCCAGCACCTCCCTAGCGGGAGGCAACTACGAGCAGTACTTC | TRBV5-1 | NA | TRBJ2-7 | TRBD2
CAISDWDPGGNEQFF | TGTGCCATCAGTGATTGGGACCCCGGGGGCAATGAGCAGTTCTTC | TRBV10-3 | NA | TRBJ2-1 | NA
CASSLRGAFF | TGTGCCAGCAGTTTGAGGGGGGCTTTCTTT | TRBV27 | NA | TRBJ1-1 | NA
CASSVTGGGQPQHF | TGTGCCAGCAGTGTTACAGGGGGCGGGCAGCCCCAGCATTTT | TRBV11-2 | NA | TRBJ1-5 | TRBD1
CASSSPEREGREQFF | TGTGCCAGCAGTTCCCCAGAGCGGGAGGGCCGAGAGCAGTTCTTC | TRBV28 | few | TRBJ2-1 | TRBD2
CASSLYKGTNGKAFF | TGTGCCAGCAGTTTATACAAGGGGACGAACGGGAAAGCTTTCTTT | TRBV28 | NA | TRBJ1-1 | NA
CASSFGLVNTEAFF | TGCGCCAGCAGCTTTGGACTGGTGAACACTGAAGCTTTCTTT | TRBV5-1 | NA | TRBJ1-1 | NA
CASSLGRAQTTQYF | TGTGCCAGCAGCTTAGGCAGAGCACAGACTACGCAGTATTTT | TRBV7-2 | NA | TRBJ2-3 | NA
CASSFDREGETQYF | TGTGCCAGCAGTTTTGACAGGGAGGGGGAGACCCAGTACTTC | TRBV27 | NA | TRBJ2-5 | NA
CASSPGGGGFFSGRKIDTQYF | TGTGCCAGCAGCCCGGGGGGCGGGGGGTTTTTTAGCGGGAGGAAAATAGATACGCAGTATTTT | TRBV4-2 | NA | TRBJ2-3 | TRBD2
CASSGMDSFTEAFF | TGTGCCAGCAGTGGGATGGACAGTTTCACTGAAGCTTTCTTT | TRBV25-1 | NA | TRBJ1-1 | NA
CASSSRDRLNSPLHF | TGTGCCAGCAGCTCCCGGGACAGACTTAATTCACCCCTCCACTTT | TRBV7-2 | NA | TRBJ1-6 | TRBD1
CASSFGGTTEAFF | TGTGCCAGCAGCTTTGGGGGTACTACTGAAGCTTTCTTT | TRBV11-2 | NA | TRBJ1-1 | NA
CASSIVGYEQYF | TGTGCCAGTAGTATAGTGGGATACGAGCAGTACTTC | TRBV19 | once | TRBJ2-7 | NA
CASSGSVGSYEQYF | TGTGCCAGCAGTGGGTCTGTGGGGTCCTACGAGCAGTACTTC | TRBV2 | NA | TRBJ2-7 | NA
CASGRTSGLNEQFF | TGTGCCAGCGGACGGACTAGCGGCCTAAATGAGCAGTTCTTC | TRBV7-9 | NA | TRBJ2-1 | TRBD2
CASSLELASEQFF | TGTGCCAGCAGCTTAGAACTAGCGAGTGAGCAGTTCTTC | TRBV7-6 | NA | TRBJ2-1 | TRBD2
CASSLGQGINYGYTF | TGTGCCAGCAGCTTAGGCCAGGGGATCAACTATGGCTACACCTTC | TRBV7-9 | few | TRBJ1-2 | NA
CASSIQGPYEQYF | TGTGCCAGCAGTATTCAGGGACCCTACGAGCAGTACTTC | TRBV6-6 | NA | TRBJ2-7 | NA
CASSLGVRSEKLFF | TGCGCCAGCAGCTTGGGGGTACGATCCGAAAAACTGTTTTTT | TRBV5-1 | NA | TRBJ1-4 | NA
CASSGTGDYEQYF | TGTGCCAGCAGTGGGACAGGGGACTACGAGCAGTACTTC | TRBV2 | NA | TRBJ2-7 | TRBD1
CASSSVGAAHGYTF | TGTGCCAGCAGTTCAGTGGGCGCAGCTCATGGCTACACCTTC | TRBV7-2 | NA | TRBJ1-2 | NA
CATSIRGQGPSLTEAFF | TGTGCCACCAGCATACGAGGACAGGGGCCATCCCTAACTGAAGCTTTCTTT | TRBV15 | NA | TRBJ1-1 | TRBD1
CASSFEQNEKLFF | TGTGCCAGCAGCTTCGAACAGAACGAAAAACTGTTTTTT | TRBV7-9 | NA | TRBJ1-4 | NA
CASSYSGANVLTF | TGTGCCAGCAGCTACTCTGGGGCCAACGTCCTGACTTTC | TRBV7-2 | NA | TRBJ2-6 | NA
CASSEGYFNSPLHF | TGTGCCAGCAGTGAAGGATACTTTAATTCACCCCTCCACTTT | TRBV6-1 | NA | TRBJ1-6 | NA
CASVLGGRKAYEQYF | TGTGCCAGCGTCCTTGGGGGGAGGAAGGCCTACGAGCAGTACTTC | TRBV6-1 | NA | TRBJ2-7 | NA
CASSEIGLNEQFF | TGTGCCAGCAGCGAGATAGGGCTCAATGAGCAGTTCTTC | TRBV14 | NA | TRBJ2-1 | NA
CAWKDRINSPLHF | TGTGCCTGGAAAGACAGAATTAATTCACCCCTCCACTTT | TRBV30 | NA | TRBJ1-6 | NA
CASSQVHGSPYEQYF | TGCGCCAGCAGCCAAGTCCACGGGAGCCCCTACGAGCAGTACTTC | TRBV4-3 | NA | TRBJ2-7 | NA
CASSMGSWGQETQYF | TGCGCCAGCAGCATGGGCTCGTGGGGTCAAGAGACCCAGTACTTC | TRBV5-1 | once | TRBJ2-5 | NA
CAWSGVLRIAGELFF | TGTGCCTGGAGTGGTGTGCTTAGGATTGCCGGGGAGCTGTTTTTT | TRBV30 | NA | TRBJ2-2 | NA
CATSQDRYQETQYF | TGTGCCACCTCACAAGACCGGTACCAAGAGACCCAGTACTTC | TRBV15 | once | TRBJ2-5 | NA
CASSFTSGGAFYNEQFF | TGTGCCAGCAGCTTTACTAGCGGGGGGGCGTTCTACAATGAGCAGTTCTTC | TRBV7-6 | NA | TRBJ2-1 | TRBD2
CASSVDRDEQYF | TGTGCCAGCAGTGTTGACAGGGACGAGCAGTACTTC | TRBV6-1 | NA | TRBJ2-7 | TRBD1